This T cell receptor beta chain is from a study of naive and memory T cell subsets. The CDR3 spans 17 residues. The germline V gene has CDR1 SGHVS and CDR2 FQNEAQ. V lost 1 base to trimming and J lost 6 bases; unmatched junction nucleotides: 13. Both TRBC1 and TRBC2 were covered by a beta constant-region primer of two equimolar oligonucleotides. The ligated cDNA underwent four PCR rounds using SP2 and nested alpha and beta constant-region primers. Using its own MiXCR run on the UMI-ligation and nested PCR reads, TCRdb lists one record per CDR3 protein. The table has approximately 80,000 distinct CDR3 sequences, about 9.9% seen once; the top ten hold roughly 1.2%.

The sample consisted of naive CD8+ T cells from blood. The TCR originated in a human donor in good health. The rearrangement joins TRBV7-8 to TRBJ2-7, with TRBD2 matching over 9 bases. The CDR3 DNA reads as TGTGCCAGCAGCTTAGGTGTGGTAGGGCTAGCGGGATCCGAGCAGTACTTC. It specifies CASSLGVVGLAGSEQYF.